These T cell receptor beta chains were read from a single sample in a study of graft-versus-host responses after intestinal transplantation. Repertoires were generated with immunoSEQ multiplex PCR, while TCRdb's copy carries only in-frame clones and drops some. Seen here are about 15,000 clones, roughly 35% observed once, and the top ten hold around 3.7%. The sample here was alloreactive CD4+ T cells from a mixed lymphocyte reaction culture, taken before intestinal transplant. These receptors came from a human patient who received an intestinal transplant. Each CDR3 is given without its conserved first and last residue. Fields, in order: clone size, J gene, V gene, CDR3 protein. Some rows have no size entry. The others give once, few or many, or a class for an expanded clone.

-	TRBJ2-1	TRBV30	AWSVIWDREQF
-	TRBJ2-1	TRBV5-1	ASSPRRTEAQF
-	TRBJ2-5	TRBV5-4	ASSTRTGNQETQY
medium-sized	TRBJ2-7	TRBV6-5	ASSLTGALIHEQY
few	TRBJ2-5	TRBV2	ASKAGETQY
-	TRBJ1-4	TRBV19	ASSMARAPDEKLF
-	TRBJ2-3	TRBV29-1	SVEGLLLTSTDTQY
few	TRBJ2-7	TRBV6-5	ASSYVGTGVYEQY
medium-sized	TRBJ2-1	TRBV5-1	ASTPTSGYYNEQF
-	TRBJ2-3	TRBV7-9	ASSRAEGGTDTQY
medium-sized	TRBJ2-3	TRBV6-6	ASSYSAATDTQY
-	TRBJ2-7	TRBV5-1	ATRRTGISYEQY
few	TRBJ1-2	TRBV7-2	ASSWYRGEDGYT
-	TRBJ1-2	TRBV7-9	ASSLVWGRDYGYT
-	TRBJ2-3	TRBV10-3	AISEGVATQY
few	TRBJ2-1	TRBV5-4	ASRAGLAESSYNEQF